This entry lists 16 T cell receptor beta chains sequenced from one sample in a study of T cell changes during pregnancy in multiple sclerosis (dated by TCRdb to about 2019). To prepare the library, the immunoSEQ multiplex PCR assay was applied. TCRdb took over this immuneACCESS table, retaining in-frame rearrangements with V and J assigned. Such tables are incomplete; in checked studies, under half of the missing clones stem from an unresolved V gene, and the remainder is unexplained. Here the sample has some 45,000 clones; over 90% occur a single time. The leading ten clones occupy 5.5% to 7.5% of the sample. Sample: CD8+ T cells from peripheral blood mononuclear cells, taken in the first trimester of pregnancy. These receptors were obtained from a female donor with multiple sclerosis, enrolled in a pregnancy study.

The CDR3 spells CASSRLGGVDEQFF. The CDR3 coding sequence is TGTGCCAGCAGTAGGTTAGGAGGTGTAGATGAGCAGTTCTTC. The chain carries TRBV21-1 and TRBJ2-1; TRBD2 is the table's D call, not checked against the DNA. TRBV21-1 is annotated as a pseudogene. This CDR3 spans 14 amino acids.

This clone was recorded once. The genes are TRBV27 and TRBJ2-1; 10 bases are a match to TRBD2. This CDR3 spans 16 amino acids. V lost 7 bases, J lost 4 bases, and 10 bases stayed unmatched. From germline, CDR1 is MNHEY and CDR2 SMNVEV (reference sequence). CDR3 sequence: CASTSSGRAGYNEQFF. CDR3 nucleotide sequence: TGTGCCAGCACCTCAAGCGGGAGGGCCGGGTACAATGAGCAGTTCTTC.

The CDR3 here is CASSSGTGENTEAFF. In DNA form, the CDR3 reads TGCGCCAGCAGCTCCGGAACAGGGGAGAACACTGAAGCTTTCTTT. The chain carries TRBV5-1 and TRBJ1-1, with 7 bases identical to TRBD1. Looked up from germline, CDR1 is SGHRS and CDR2 is YFSETQ. J lost 1 base, V lost 3 bases, and 6 bases had no gene match. The CDR3 runs 15 residues.

V gene TRBV30 combines with J gene TRBJ1-3; the D is unclear. Trimming took 0 bases from V and 0 from J, leaving 12 bases between them. Germline CDR1 GTSNPN, CDR2 SVGIG (reference sequence). This CDR3 is 16 amino acids long. CDR3 sequence reads: CAWSVRGPHSGNTIYF. In DNA, the CDR3 is TGTGCCTGGAGTGTACGGGGTCCCCACTCTGGAAACACCATATATTTT.

The chain combines TRBV30 with TRBJ2-1, with 9 bases matching TRBD2. V lost 2 bases to trimming and J lost 9 bases; unmatched junction nucleotides: 5. The CDR3 length is 13 residues. CDR1 is GTSNPN and CDR2 is SVGIG in the germline V gene (reference sequence). The CDR3 loop reads CAWSLIAGAEQFF. The CDR3 nucleotides are TGTGCCTGGAGTTTGATAGCGGGAGCTGAGCAGTTCTTC.

As DNA, the CDR3 is TGTGCCAGCAGTTTCGGGGTTCCTAGCGTCGTGGGGAATGAGCAGTTCTTC. Residues: CASSFGVPSVVGNEQFF. The chain links TRBV27 to TRBJ2-1, with D perhaps matching TRBD2 (6 bases). V gave up 3 bases and J gave up 7 bases, with 22 bases separating them. The CDR3 runs to 17 residues. Germline loops: CDR1 MNHEY, CDR2 SMNVEV (reference sequence).

The chain joins TRBV4-1 to TRBJ1-3, with D hard to call. This CDR3 has 15 residues. Germline values: CDR1 MGHRA, CDR2 YSYEKL. V lost 3 bases to trimming and J lost 4 bases, with 13 bases between them. DNA of the CDR3: TGCGCCAGCAGCCAGACCCGGTCGGGGGGAAACACCATATATTTT. Translating gives CASSQTRSGGNTIYF.

The J gene is TRBJ2-7, the V gene TRBV9; perhaps TRBD2 as D (6 bases). CDR1 and CDR2 from the germline V gene are SGDLS and YYNGEE. This CDR3 is built from 15 residues. Trimming stripped 0 bases from V and 2 bases from J, with 12 bases between. The CDR3, as DNA: TGTGCCAGCAGCGTAGGTGGCAGGGAGGCCTACGAGCAGTACTTC. Translated, it gives CASSVGGREAYEQYF.

This chain joins TRBV7-9 and TRBJ2-4, with unresolved D. The CDR3 is 14 residues long. V was pared by 5 bases and J by 0 bases, with 8 bases between. CDR1 is SEHNR, CDR2 FQNEAQ, per germline (reference sequence). DNA for the CDR3: TGTGCCAGCAGCCCGCCGAGAGCCAAAAACATTCAGTACTTC. It translates to CASSPPRAKNIQYF.

This chain connects TRBV9 to TRBJ2-1, with 12 bases that match TRBD2. The V gene end was trimmed by 4 bases and the J gene end by 7 bases; junction bases not matched to a gene: 6. This CDR3 region has 15 residues. Germline V lookup: CDR1 SGDLS, CDR2 YYNGEE. This CDR3 reads CASSLTSGSLNEQFF. CDR3 coding DNA: TGTGCCAGCAGCCTGACTAGCGGGAGTCTAAATGAGCAGTTCTTC.

CDR3 coding DNA: TGTGCCAGCAGTGAATATGGGGCTGCCCTCGTCTCTCAAGAGACCCAGTACTTC. Translated, it gives CASSEYGAALVSQETQYF. The rearrangement links TRBV25-1 to TRBJ2-5, with D perhaps matching TRBD1 (5 bases). This CDR3 contains 18 residues. V lost 0 bases and J lost 2, with 19 bases in between. CDR1 and CDR2 (germline): MGHDK, SYGVNS.

This chain links TRBV7-2 with TRBJ2-7; D unclear. The CDR3 totals 12 residues. Trimming pared 3 bases from V and 0 bases from J, leaving 3 bases between. Germline CDR1 and CDR2: SGHTA and FQGNSA. For the CDR3, the DNA is TGTGCCAGCAGCTTCAGCTCCTACGAGCAGTACTTC. It encodes CASSFSSYEQYF. The full variable domain, with the rest looked up from reference TRBV7-2 and TRBJ2-7, is GAGVSQSPSNKVTEKGKDVELRCDPISGHTALYWYRQSLGQGLEFLIYFQGNSAPDKSGLPSDRFSAERTGGSVSTLTIQRTQQEDSAVYLCASSFSSYEQYFGPGTRLTVT.

This chain joins TRBV19 and TRBJ2-7, with 9 positions matching TRBD1. V trimming: 9 bases; J trimming: 2 bases; junction bases outside the gene matches: 5. The CDR3 extends over 13 amino acids. CDR1 LNHDA and CDR2 SQIVND come from the germline V gene (reference sequence). The CDR3 DNA is TGTGCCAGCGGACAGGGGTTAACCTACGAGCAGTACTTC. This codes for CASGQGLTYEQYF.

CDR3 sequence: CASSLGQGANTEAFF. CDR3 nucleotides: TGCGCCAGCAGCCTGGGACAGGGGGCAAACACTGAAGCTTTCTTT. This chain links TRBV5-1 with TRBJ1-1; TRBD1 matches 12 bases. J gave up 2 bases and V 4 bases, and 3 bases lay outside the gene matches. Germline-derived CDR1 and CDR2 are SGHRS and YFSETQ. This CDR3 has 15 amino acids.

The chain recombines TRBV28 with TRBJ1-1; D possibly corresponds to TRBD1 (5 bases). CDR1 MDHEN and CDR2 SYDVKM come from the germline V gene. CDR3 length equals 12 residues. Trimming pared 5 bases from V and 7 bases from J, leaving 11 bases between. The CDR3 nucleotides are TGTGCCAGCAGTCCTCAGGGCCTTGAAGCTTTCTTT. This gives the protein CASSPQGLEAFF.

The rearrangement joins TRBV7-9 to TRBJ2-7, with D hard to call. CDR3 size: 12 residues. Germline lookup yields CDR1 SEHNR and CDR2 FQNEAQ (reference sequence). V lost 5 bases and J lost 2, with 7 bases in between. The CDR3: CASSPQTYEQYF. CDR3 DNA sequence: TGTGCCAGCAGCCCCCAAACCTACGAGCAGTACTTC.